This TCR beta chain originates from a study of cytomegalovirus exposure and HLA in healthy donors. Study details: The study placed approximately 81% of its roughly 410 genotyped donors in the Caucasian-associated ancestry cluster.

Study observations and caveats: Most likely, a cluster of highly shared sequence variants arose as a sequencing artifact. The listing of some 170 TCR beta chains classed them as cytomegalovirus-associated. Later analysis identified a missense DCLRE1C variant that was linked to TCR beta V- and J-gene trimming.

Primers: 60 Vbeta forward and 13 Jbeta reverse. TCRdb's copy holds only in-frame clones and misses some; the assay was immunoSEQ multiplex PCR. This table holds about 160,000 clones, 70% to 80% found once. In the case of this clone: The target antigen is unknown.

The material sequenced was PBMCs. This receptor was identified in a man aged 40-55 years in good health and CMV-seronegative.

The CDR3 loop reads CASRQGEYEQYF. CDR3 sequence (DNA): TGTGCCAGTAGACAGGGGGAGTACGAGCAGTACTTC. The V gene is TRBV19, the J gene TRBJ2-7; 8 positions match TRBD1. This CDR3 spans 12 amino acids. With V trimmed by 6 bases and J by 4 bases, 2 bases remained unmatched. From germline, CDR1 is LNHDA and CDR2 SQIVND (reference sequence).